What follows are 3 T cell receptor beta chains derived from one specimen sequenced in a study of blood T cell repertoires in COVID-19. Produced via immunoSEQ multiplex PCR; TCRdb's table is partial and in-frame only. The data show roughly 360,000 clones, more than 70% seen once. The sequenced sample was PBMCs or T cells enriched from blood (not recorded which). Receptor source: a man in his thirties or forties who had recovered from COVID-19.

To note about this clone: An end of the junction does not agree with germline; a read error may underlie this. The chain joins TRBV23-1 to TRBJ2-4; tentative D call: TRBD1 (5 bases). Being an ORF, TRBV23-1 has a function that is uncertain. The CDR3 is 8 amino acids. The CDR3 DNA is TGCGCCAGCAGCAGGGATAACTTC. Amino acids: CASSRDNF.

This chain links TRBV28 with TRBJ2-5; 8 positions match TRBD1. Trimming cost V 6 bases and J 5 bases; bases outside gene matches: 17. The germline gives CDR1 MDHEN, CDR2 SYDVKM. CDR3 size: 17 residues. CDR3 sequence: CASSAPRGRGLSETQYF. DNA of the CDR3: TGTGCCAGCAGCGCGCCGCGGGGCAGGGGGCTGTCGGAGACCCAGTACTTC.

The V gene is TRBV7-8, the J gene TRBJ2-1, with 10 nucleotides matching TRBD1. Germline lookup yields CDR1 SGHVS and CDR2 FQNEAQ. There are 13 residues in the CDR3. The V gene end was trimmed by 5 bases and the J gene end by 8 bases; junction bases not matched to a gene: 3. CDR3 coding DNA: TGTGCCAGCAGCCCCGACAGGGGGCATGAGCAGTTCTTC. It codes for CASSPDRGHEQFF.